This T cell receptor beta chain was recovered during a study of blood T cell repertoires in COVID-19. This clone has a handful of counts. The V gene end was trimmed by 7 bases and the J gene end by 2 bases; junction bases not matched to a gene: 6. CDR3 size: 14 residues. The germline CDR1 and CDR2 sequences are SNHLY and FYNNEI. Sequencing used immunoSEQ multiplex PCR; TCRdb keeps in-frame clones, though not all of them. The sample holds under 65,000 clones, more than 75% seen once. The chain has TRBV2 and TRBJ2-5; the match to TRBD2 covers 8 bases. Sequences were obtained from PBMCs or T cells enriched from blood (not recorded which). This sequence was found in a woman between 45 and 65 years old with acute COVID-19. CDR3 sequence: CASIPSGLQETQYF. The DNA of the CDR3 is TGTGCCAGCATCCCTAGCGGGTTACAAGAGACCCAGTACTTC. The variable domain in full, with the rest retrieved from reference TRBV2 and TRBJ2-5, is EPEVTQTPSHQVTQMGQEVILRCVPISNHLYFYWYRQILGQKVEFLVSFYNNEISEKSEIFDDQFSVERPDGSNFTLKIRSTKLEDSAMYFCASIPSGLQETQYFGPGTRLLVL.